The 6 T cell receptor beta chains below all came from one sample that was sequenced in a study of blood T cell repertoires in COVID-19. Sequencing was performed with immunoSEQ multiplex PCR; in TCRdb, only in-frame clones are kept and a portion is missing. The data show about 180,000 clones, roughly 83% seen once. Sequenced input: PBMCs or T cells enriched from blood (not recorded which). These receptors were collected from a woman under 40 who had recovered from COVID-19.

The chain links TRBV19 to TRBJ1-1; D might be TRBD1 (5 bases). CDR3 length: 14 amino acids. Germline values: CDR1 LNHDA, CDR2 SQIVND (reference sequence). The V gene lost 5 bases and the J gene lost 3 bases, with 13 bases spanning the gap. Here the CDR3 DNA reads TGTGCCAGTAGTTCGGGCGGGGGATACACTGAAGCTTTCTTT. This sequence encodes CASSSGGGYTEAFF.

The rearrangement links TRBV28 to TRBJ1-1; 7 bases fit TRBD1. The CDR3 is 13 amino acids. With V trimmed by 10 bases and J by 5 bases, 10 bases remained unmatched. The V gene's germline CDR1 is MDHEN and CDR2 SYDVKM. The CDR3 nucleotides read TGTGCCATCCTTACCGGGACAGAAACTGAAGCTTTCTTT. It codes for CAILTGTETEAFF.

The chain recombines TRBV4-1 with TRBJ2-5; no clear D. V lost 2 bases to trimming and J lost 1 base, with 5 bases between them. This CDR3 contains 13 residues. CDR1 is MGHRA and CDR2 is YSYEKL in the germline V gene. As DNA, the CDR3 is TGCGCCAGCAGCCAATGGCTCCAAGAGACCCAGTACTTC. Protein: CASSQWLQETQYF.

The CDR3 is CASSPESNYGYTF. The CDR3 DNA sequence: TGTGCCAGCTCACCGGAGTCTAACTATGGCTACACCTTC. The genes are TRBV18 and TRBJ1-2, with no clear D. Germline values: CDR1 KGHSH, CDR2 LQKENI. CDR3 length: 13 residues. Between the trimmed V and J ends, which lost 3 bases and 0 bases, there was a span of 5 bases.

The chain carries TRBV12-3 or TRBV12-4 and TRBJ2-5; perhaps TRBD1 as D (5 bases). The CDR3 is made up of 11 amino acids. V gave up 8 bases and J gave up 4 bases, with 8 bases separating them. DNA of the CDR3: TGTGCCAGCTCAAGGGGAGAGACCCAGTACTTC. It is translated as CASSRGETQYF.

CDR3 nucleotide sequence: TGTGCCAGCAGACCAGAAGGGCTAGCGGGAGGACGGAGCTCCTACAATGAGCAGTTCTTC. Encoded protein: CASRPEGLAGGRSSYNEQFF. V usage is TRBV21-1 and J usage is TRBJ2-1; the table's TRBD2 call for D was not verified on the DNA. TRBV21-1 is reported as a pseudogene. The CDR3 runs to 20 residues.